Listed below are T cell receptor beta chains from one sample, sequenced in a study of regulatory T cells in long-lasting Graves disease. TCRdb reanalysed the multiplex PCR reads using MiXCR and keeps one entry per CDR3 protein. In the table there are about 500,000 distinct CDR3 sequences, approximately 12% of which are singletons. The sample was also linked to a second study, of T cells in Graves' hyperthyroidism and ophthalmopathy.

This sample comprised peripheral blood mononuclear cells (PBMCs), obtained at new diagnosis, from a patient treated with antithyroid drugs. These receptors originate from a young woman with Graves disease. The CDR3 runs from the conserved cysteine through the conserved F or W. Each record gives: CDR3 DNA, CDR3 protein, J gene, clone size, D gene, V gene. D genes are given only for firm matches. The size of a clone is reported for some rows only, either as once, few or many, or as a class for expanded clones.

cdr3_nt: TGTGCCAGCAGCTTACGCGACAGGGGCTCTGGGGCCAACGTCCTGACTTTC; cdr3_aa: CASSLRDRGSGANVLTF; j_call: TRBJ2-6; clone_size: many; d_call: TRBD1; v_call: TRBV7-9
cdr3_nt: TGCGCCAGCAGCCAAGAGGACTCTACCTTCTATAACTATGGCTACACCTTC; cdr3_aa: CASSQEDSTFYNYGYTF; j_call: TRBJ1-2; clone_size: few; d_call: -; v_call: TRBV4-1
cdr3_nt: TGCAGTGCTAGTCTCCGGACAGGGACCTATGGCTACACCTTC; cdr3_aa: CSASLRTGTYGYTF; j_call: TRBJ1-2; clone_size: few; d_call: TRBD1; v_call: TRBV20-1
cdr3_nt: TGCAGCGTCTCGGACAGCTACGAGCAGTACTTC; cdr3_aa: CSVSDSYEQYF; j_call: TRBJ2-7; clone_size: -; d_call: -; v_call: TRBV29-1
cdr3_nt: TGTGCCAGCAGCCAAGGGTCGGGTGAGACCCAGTACTTC; cdr3_aa: CASSQGSGETQYF; j_call: TRBJ2-5; clone_size: -; d_call: -; v_call: TRBV4-2
cdr3_nt: TGTGCCAGCAGCTTAACCGGCGGGGAGCTGTTTTTT; cdr3_aa: CASSLTGGELFF; j_call: TRBJ2-2; clone_size: many; d_call: -; v_call: TRBV11-2
cdr3_nt: TGTGCCAGCAGTTTAAGCCCCAGGCACACTGAAGCTTTCTTT; cdr3_aa: CASSLSPRHTEAFF; j_call: TRBJ1-1; clone_size: many; d_call: -; v_call: TRBV28
cdr3_nt: TGTGCCAGCAGTAGTGTCCCTGATCAAGCGCTACAGGGGGCTGGTGGGGAGCTGTTTTTT; cdr3_aa: CASSSVPDQALQGAGGELFF; j_call: TRBJ2-2; clone_size: -; d_call: TRBD1; v_call: TRBV2
cdr3_nt: TGCAGTGCTAGAGATTCTGGTGCGTCAAGGGAGCTGTTTTTT; cdr3_aa: CSARDSGASRELFF; j_call: TRBJ2-2; clone_size: -; d_call: -; v_call: TRBV20-1
cdr3_nt: TGTGCCAGCAAGCAGGGAGGAATGGAAAAACTGTTTTTT; cdr3_aa: CASKQGGMEKLFF; j_call: TRBJ1-4; clone_size: many; d_call: -; v_call: TRBV28
cdr3_nt: TGTGCCAGCAGCGTAGGAAGCGGTTCCTCCTACGAGCAGTACTTC; cdr3_aa: CASSVGSGSSYEQYF; j_call: TRBJ2-7; clone_size: many; d_call: -; v_call: TRBV9
cdr3_nt: TGTGCCAGCAGCCCTGGAAGGGGCCCGGGAGGTTACTTC; cdr3_aa: CASSPGRGPGGYF; j_call: TRBJ2-7; clone_size: many; d_call: TRBD2; v_call: TRBV2
cdr3_nt: TGTGCCAGTAGTGCCGGACTAGCGGGAGTAGAGACCCAGTACTTC; cdr3_aa: CASSAGLAGVETQYF; j_call: TRBJ2-5; clone_size: many; d_call: TRBD2; v_call: TRBV19
cdr3_nt: TGCAGTGCTAGAGTCGGGACAGGGGGTACCAGAGAGGCCCTCCACTTT; cdr3_aa: CSARVGTGGTREALHF; j_call: TRBJ1-6; clone_size: few; d_call: TRBD1; v_call: TRBV20-1
cdr3_nt: TGTGCCAGCAGTTGGGTAAACAGGGAAGGTGAGCAGTTCTTC; cdr3_aa: CASSWVNREGEQFF; j_call: TRBJ2-1; clone_size: many; d_call: -; v_call: TRBV27
cdr3_nt: TGTGCTAGCAGCTTACCGGACAGCAGTATGAACACTGAAGCTTTCTTT; cdr3_aa: CASSLPDSSMNTEAFF; j_call: TRBJ1-1; clone_size: few; d_call: -; v_call: TRBV7-7
cdr3_nt: TGCAGTGCTAGAGATCGTCAGGGCTCCTACAATGAGCAGTTCTTC; cdr3_aa: CSARDRQGSYNEQFF; j_call: TRBJ2-1; clone_size: -; d_call: -; v_call: TRBV20-1
cdr3_nt: TGCAGTGCTAGGACGTATGGGACTAGCGGAACCTACGAGCAGTACTTC; cdr3_aa: CSARTYGTSGTYEQYF; j_call: TRBJ2-7; clone_size: many; d_call: TRBD2; v_call: TRBV20-1
cdr3_nt: TGTGCCAGCAGTTTAGGGTGGGGCTTCGGGGAGCTGTTTTTT; cdr3_aa: CASSLGWGFGELFF; j_call: TRBJ2-2; clone_size: few; d_call: -; v_call: TRBV27
cdr3_nt: TGTGCCAGCAGTTCCTTAACGAATACGCAGTATTTT; cdr3_aa: CASSSLTNTQYF; j_call: TRBJ2-3; clone_size: many; d_call: -; v_call: TRBV28
cdr3_nt: TGTGCCAGCAGCTTAACGATAGGGATAAATTCACCCCTCCACTTT; cdr3_aa: CASSLTIGINSPLHF; j_call: TRBJ1-6; clone_size: -; d_call: -; v_call: TRBV7-3
cdr3_nt: TGTGCCAGCTCGGCTACAGGGGTGGACACTGAAGCTTTCTTT; cdr3_aa: CASSATGVDTEAFF; j_call: TRBJ1-1; clone_size: many; d_call: TRBD1; v_call: TRBV18
cdr3_nt: TGCGCCAGCAGCGAACAGGGACAGGGAGGTAAAGATACGCAGTATTTT; cdr3_aa: CASSEQGQGGKDTQYF; j_call: TRBJ2-3; clone_size: many; d_call: TRBD1; v_call: TRBV5-1
cdr3_nt: TGTGCCAGCAGGGACAGTAACCGCGAGCAGTACTTC; cdr3_aa: CASRDSNREQYF; j_call: TRBJ2-7; clone_size: many; d_call: -; v_call: TRBV3-1
cdr3_nt: TGTGCCAGCAGCCCGCTTGCTTCAGGCACTGAAGCTTTCTTT; cdr3_aa: CASSPLASGTEAFF; j_call: TRBJ1-1; clone_size: many; d_call: -; v_call: TRBV3-1
cdr3_nt: TGTGCCAGTAGTAAAGATAGAGGGGGCCATTCACCCCTCCACTTT; cdr3_aa: CASSKDRGGHSPLHF; j_call: TRBJ1-6; clone_size: -; d_call: TRBD1; v_call: TRBV19
cdr3_nt: TGCGCCAGCATGAGACCTTTAAACACTGAAGCTTTCTTT; cdr3_aa: CASMRPLNTEAFF; j_call: TRBJ1-1; clone_size: many; d_call: -; v_call: TRBV10-2
cdr3_nt: TGTGCCAGCAGCTCATTAGCGGGCAGCACAGATACGCAGTATTTT; cdr3_aa: CASSSLAGSTDTQYF; j_call: TRBJ2-3; clone_size: many; d_call: TRBD2; v_call: TRBV11-2
cdr3_nt: TGTGCCAGCAGTTTGGAGGGCTTGACGAACACTGAAGCTTTCTTT; cdr3_aa: CASSLEGLTNTEAFF; j_call: TRBJ1-1; clone_size: many; d_call: -; v_call: TRBV12-3/TRBV12-4
cdr3_nt: TGTGCCAGCAGTTTACTAAGGCAGGGAAACATTCAGTACTTC; cdr3_aa: CASSLLRQGNIQYF; j_call: TRBJ2-4; clone_size: -; d_call: -; v_call: TRBV12-3/TRBV12-4
cdr3_nt: TGTGCCAGCAGCCAAAAAATTCAAGAGACCCAGTACTTC; cdr3_aa: CASSQKIQETQYF; j_call: TRBJ2-5; clone_size: many; d_call: -; v_call: TRBV11-2
cdr3_nt: TGTGCCAGCAGCTATCTACCTAAGGGGAGCTCCTATAATTCACCCCTCCACTTT; cdr3_aa: CASSYLPKGSSYNSPLHF; j_call: TRBJ1-6; clone_size: many; d_call: -; v_call: TRBV28
cdr3_nt: TGTGCCAGCAGTTGGGGTCGTGTGCGAGAGACCCAGTACTTC; cdr3_aa: CASSWGRVRETQYF; j_call: TRBJ2-5; clone_size: many; d_call: -; v_call: TRBV6-5
cdr3_nt: TGTGCCAGCAGCTTGTCGGGGCTCCCTGAAGCTTTCTTT; cdr3_aa: CASSLSGLPEAFF; j_call: TRBJ1-1; clone_size: many; d_call: -; v_call: TRBV5-6
cdr3_nt: TGTGCCAGCAGAGGGACTAGCGGTTTCCAAGAGACCCAGTACTTC; cdr3_aa: CASRGTSGFQETQYF; j_call: TRBJ2-5; clone_size: few; d_call: TRBD2; v_call: TRBV28
cdr3_nt: TGTGCCAGCAGCTTGACCGGGACGGGAATGTACGAGCAGTACTTC; cdr3_aa: CASSLTGTGMYEQYF; j_call: TRBJ2-7; clone_size: many; d_call: -; v_call: TRBV11-1
cdr3_nt: TGTGCCAGCAGCTTCGGGACTAGCGGGAGCCCACTACCCACAGATACGCAGTATTTT; cdr3_aa: CASSFGTSGSPLPTDTQYF; j_call: TRBJ2-3; clone_size: -; d_call: TRBD2; v_call: TRBV28
cdr3_nt: TGCGCCAGCAGTCAATTTGGACTAGCGCCAGATACGCAGTATTTT; cdr3_aa: CASSQFGLAPDTQYF; j_call: TRBJ2-3; clone_size: -; d_call: TRBD2; v_call: TRBV5-1
cdr3_nt: TGTGCCAGCTCACCACTCCCCAGGGGGGCTAATATGAACACTGAAGCTTTCTTT; cdr3_aa: CASSPLPRGANMNTEAFF; j_call: TRBJ1-1; clone_size: many; d_call: TRBD1; v_call: TRBV18
cdr3_nt: TGTGCCAGCAGCTTGGGGACAGGGACGAACTCTGGGGCCAACGTCCTGACTTTC; cdr3_aa: CASSLGTGTNSGANVLTF; j_call: TRBJ2-6; clone_size: few; d_call: TRBD1; v_call: TRBV5-5
cdr3_nt: TGTGCCAGCTCACCAGTATCGGGGGGCCCAGACCCCCAGCACTTT; cdr3_aa: CASSPVSGGPDPQHF; j_call: TRBJ1-5; clone_size: -; d_call: -; v_call: TRBV18
cdr3_nt: TGTGCCAGCAGCGCGAGAAGACCTAACCCGAGCACAGATACGCAGTATTTT; cdr3_aa: CASSARRPNPSTDTQYF; j_call: TRBJ2-3; clone_size: many; d_call: -; v_call: TRBV11-3
cdr3_nt: TGCAGTGCCCGGTACACAGGGGCCCAAGAGACCCAGTACTTC; cdr3_aa: CSARYTGAQETQYF; j_call: TRBJ2-5; clone_size: -; d_call: TRBD1; v_call: TRBV20-1
cdr3_nt: TGCAGTGCTAGATTGCAGGGCGCCTCCTCTGGGGCCAACGTCCTGACTTTC; cdr3_aa: CSARLQGASSGANVLTF; j_call: TRBJ2-6; clone_size: -; d_call: -; v_call: TRBV20-1
cdr3_nt: TGCGCCAGCAGTGAAGGATCTTCTGTACAGGGGGTCCAAGAGACCCAGTACTTC; cdr3_aa: CASSEGSSVQGVQETQYF; j_call: TRBJ2-5; clone_size: many; d_call: TRBD1; v_call: TRBV10-2
cdr3_nt: TGTGCCAGCAGTGAGACAGATAGAAATCAGCCCCAGCATTTT; cdr3_aa: CASSETDRNQPQHF; j_call: TRBJ1-5; clone_size: many; d_call: -; v_call: TRBV2
cdr3_nt: TGTGCCAGCAGCTTAGGACCCCAGCGCGAGCAGTACTTC; cdr3_aa: CASSLGPQREQYF; j_call: TRBJ2-7; clone_size: -; d_call: -; v_call: TRBV11-3
cdr3_nt: TGTGCCAGCAGCCAAGGTGGTCGGGAACTAGCGGGAGTTCGAGAGACCCAGTACTTC; cdr3_aa: CASSQGGRELAGVRETQYF; j_call: TRBJ2-5; clone_size: many; d_call: TRBD2; v_call: TRBV3-1
cdr3_nt: TGCGCCAGCAGCTTGGTGGCCGGGCAGGTGGGGGAAAAACTGTTTTTT; cdr3_aa: CASSLVAGQVGEKLFF; j_call: TRBJ1-4; clone_size: few; d_call: -; v_call: TRBV5-1